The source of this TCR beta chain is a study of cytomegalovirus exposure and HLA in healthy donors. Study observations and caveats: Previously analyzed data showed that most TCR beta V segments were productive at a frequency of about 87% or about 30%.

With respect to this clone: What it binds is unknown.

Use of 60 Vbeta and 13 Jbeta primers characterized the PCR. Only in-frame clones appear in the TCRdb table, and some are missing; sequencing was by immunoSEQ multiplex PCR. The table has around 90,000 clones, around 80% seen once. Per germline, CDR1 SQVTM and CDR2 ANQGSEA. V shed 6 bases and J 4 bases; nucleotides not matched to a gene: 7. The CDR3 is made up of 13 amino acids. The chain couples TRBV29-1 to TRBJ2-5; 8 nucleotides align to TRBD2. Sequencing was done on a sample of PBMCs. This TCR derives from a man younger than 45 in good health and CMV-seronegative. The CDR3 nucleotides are TGCAGCGTGGCCCGGGGGGGAGGAGAGACCCAGTACTTC. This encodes CSVARGGGETQYF. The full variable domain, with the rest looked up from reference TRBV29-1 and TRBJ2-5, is SAVISQKPSRDICQRGTSLTIQCQVDSQVTMMFWYRQQPGQSLTLIATANQGSEATYESGFVIDKFPISRPNLTFSTLTVSNMSPEDSSIYLCSVARGGGETQYFGPGTRLLVL.